This entry lists 11 T cell receptor beta chains sequenced from one sample in a study of blood T cell repertoires in COVID-19. Some clones are missing from TCRdb's copy, which holds only in-frame ones; the method was immunoSEQ multiplex PCR. This table holds approximately 130,000 clones, about 87% found once. Sample: peripheral blood. These receptors were taken from a woman in her 50s with acute or convalescent COVID-19.

V usage is TRBV6-5 and J usage is TRBJ2-2, with 10 bases that match TRBD1. Trimming cost V 6 bases and J 5 bases; bases outside gene matches: 6. This CDR3 spans 15 amino acids. The germline V gene encodes CDR1 MNHEY and CDR2 SVGAGI. DNA of the CDR3: TGTGCCAGCAGCTGGACAGGGGGAGCTACCGGGGAGCTGTTTTTT. Translating it yields CASSWTGGATGELFF.

The table lists this clone with a count of one. The V call is TRBV7-9, the J call TRBJ1-2; D is unclear. The length of the CDR3 is 10 residues. Trimming left V 11 bases short and J 4 bases short, with 8 bases between. CDR1 and CDR2 (germline): SEHNR, FQNEAQ (reference sequence). In DNA form, the CDR3 reads TGTGCCCTGTCTACCTATGGCTACACCTTC. Protein sequence: CALSTYGYTF.

The chain couples TRBV15 to TRBJ1-4; D possibly corresponds to TRBD1 (5 bases). Germline V CDR1 and CDR2: LNHNV, YYDKDF (reference sequence). The V gene lost 0 bases and the J gene lost 7 bases, with 6 bases spanning the gap. The CDR3 sequence is 13 residues long. Written as DNA, the CDR3 is TGTGCCACCAGCAGAGACAGGGTTGAAAAACTGTTTTTT. It encodes CATSRDRVEKLFF.

V gene TRBV18 combines with J gene TRBJ2-7; TRBD1 matches at 9 bases. V lost 3 bases to trimming and J lost 5 bases; unmatched junction nucleotides: 2. The CDR3 covers 13 residues. CDR1 and CDR2 from the germline V gene are KGHSH and LQKENI. CDR3 bases: TGTGCCAGCTCACCGGGACAGGGCGACGAGCAGTACTTC. Its translation: CASSPGQGDEQYF.

The chain has TRBV24-1 and TRBJ1-2, with TRBD1 as a possible D gene (5 bases). V dropped 4 bases and J dropped 7 bases, with 21 bases sitting between them. The CDR3 consists of 16 residues. Germline lookup yields CDR1 KGHDR and CDR2 SFDVKD. CDR3 sequence (DNA): TGTGCCACCAGTGACTCAACTAAGGGCAGGGCCCCTGGCTACACCTTC. It encodes CATSDSTKGRAPGYTF.

The CDR3 here is CASSHRQGGNTGELFF. As DNA, the CDR3 is TGTGCCAGCAGCCATAGACAGGGGGGGAACACCGGGGAGCTGTTTTTT. The chain is built from TRBV6-2 or TRBV6-3 and TRBJ2-2; 9 nucleotides agree with TRBD1. V lost 6 bases and J lost 1; bases outside the gene matches: 6. The germline gives CDR1 MNHEY, CDR2 SVGEGT. The CDR3 runs 16 residues.

This clone was detected a few times. V is TRBV28 and J is TRBJ1-3, with 7 bases fitting TRBD1. The CDR3 spans 12 residues. Trimming cost V 9 bases and J 4 bases; bases outside gene matches: 3. Germline V gene sequence: CDR1 MDHEN, CDR2 SYDVKM. CDR3 sequence (DNA): TGTGCCAGGTTGACAGGGGGAAACACCATATATTTT. The encoded protein is CARLTGGNTIYF.

J is TRBJ1-2 and V is TRBV19; D not resolved. Germline V lookup: CDR1 LNHDA, CDR2 SQIVND (reference sequence). The CDR3 has 14 amino acids. The V end lost 5 bases, the J end lost 4 bases, and 14 bases lay between the germline ends. CDR3 sequence: CASSEASEVYGYTF. The CDR3 coding sequence is TGTGCCAGTAGTGAGGCTAGTGAAGTCTATGGCTACACCTTC.

The V gene is TRBV6-2 or TRBV6-3, the J gene TRBJ1-5, with D perhaps TRBD1 (5 bases). Germline CDR1 reads MNHEY; CDR2 reads SVGEGT. The CDR3 has 16 residues. V lost 5 bases and J 4 bases, leaving 18 bases between the germline ends. DNA for the CDR3: TGTGCCAGCAGTCGGGACTTTAGGTGGTGGAATCAGCCCCAGCATTTT. This encodes CASSRDFRWWNQPQHF.

The chain combines TRBV2 with TRBJ1-6, with 7 bases that match TRBD1. The CDR3 is 14 amino acids. Trimming at V came to 7 bases and at J to 3 bases, leaving 3 bases not matched to a gene. CDR1 and CDR2 from the germline V gene are SNHLY and FYNNEI. In nucleotides, the CDR3 is TGTGCCAGCAAACAGGGGTTCTATAATTCACCCCTCCACTTT. This codes for CASKQGFYNSPLHF.

Points on this clone: Other DNA sequences of this sample code for an identical CDR3. This chain connects TRBV7-9 to TRBJ1-2; 7 bases agree with TRBD1. CDR3 size: 14 residues. V lost 1 base and J lost 6; bases outside the gene matches: 5. Looked up from germline, CDR1 is SEHNR and CDR2 is FQNEAQ (reference sequence). CDR3 residues: CASSLDRGENGYTF. The CDR3 DNA is TGTGCCAGCAGCTTAGACAGGGGTGAAAATGGCTACACCTTC.